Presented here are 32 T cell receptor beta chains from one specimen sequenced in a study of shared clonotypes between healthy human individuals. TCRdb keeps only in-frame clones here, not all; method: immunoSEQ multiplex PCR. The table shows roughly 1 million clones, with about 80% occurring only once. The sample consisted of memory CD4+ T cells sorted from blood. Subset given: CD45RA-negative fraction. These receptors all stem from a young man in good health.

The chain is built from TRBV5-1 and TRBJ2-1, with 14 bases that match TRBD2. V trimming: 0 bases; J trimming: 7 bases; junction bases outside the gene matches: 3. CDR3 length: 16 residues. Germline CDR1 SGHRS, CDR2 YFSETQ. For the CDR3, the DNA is TGCGCCAGCAGCTTGGCCGGGACTAGCGGGGGAAATGAGCAGTTCTTC. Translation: CASSLAGTSGGNEQFF. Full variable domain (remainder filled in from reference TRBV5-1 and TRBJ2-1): KAGVTQTPRYLIKTRGQQVTLSCSPISGHRSVSWYQQTPGQGLQFLFEYFSETQRNKGNFPGRFSGRQFSNSRSEMNVSTLELGDSALYLCASSLAGTSGGNEQFFGPGTRLTVL.

CDR3 amino acids: CASRTNREEYF. The CDR3 bases are TGTGCCAGCAGAACAAACAGGGAAGAGTACTTC. This chain uses TRBV6-1 with TRBJ2-7, with D perhaps TRBD1 (6 bases). Trimming shortened V by 6 bases and J by 11 bases, and 14 bases separated the two germline ends. In germline, CDR1 is MNHNS, CDR2 SASEGT. CDR3 length equals 11 residues.

This CDR3 reads CASSMGQFAQETQYF. The DNA for the CDR3 is TGTGCCAGTAGTATGGGGCAGTTTGCTCAAGAGACCCAGTACTTC. The chain employs TRBV19 and TRBJ2-5, with D tentatively TRBD1 (5 bases). Trimming cost V 3 bases and J 2 bases, with 13 bases left between them. CDR1 is LNHDA, CDR2 SQIVND, per germline (reference sequence). This CDR3 contains 15 residues.

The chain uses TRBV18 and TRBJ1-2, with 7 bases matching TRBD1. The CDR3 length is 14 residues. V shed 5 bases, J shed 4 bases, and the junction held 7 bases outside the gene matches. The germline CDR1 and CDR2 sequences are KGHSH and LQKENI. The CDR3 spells CASSSQGVGYGYTF. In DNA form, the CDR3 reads TGTGCCAGCTCATCCCAGGGGGTTGGCTATGGCTACACCTTC.

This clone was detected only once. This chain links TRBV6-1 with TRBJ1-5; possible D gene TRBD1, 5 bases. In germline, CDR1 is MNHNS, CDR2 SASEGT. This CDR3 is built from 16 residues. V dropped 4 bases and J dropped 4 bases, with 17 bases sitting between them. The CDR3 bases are TGTGCCAGCAGTGGGCGGGACGGGGCTCTTAATCAGCCCCAGCATTTT. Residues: CASSGRDGALNQPQHF.

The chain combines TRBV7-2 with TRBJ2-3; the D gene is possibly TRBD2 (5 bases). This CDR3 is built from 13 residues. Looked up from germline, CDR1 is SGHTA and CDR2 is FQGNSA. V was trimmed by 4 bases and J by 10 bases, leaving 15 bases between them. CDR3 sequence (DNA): TGTGCCAGCAGCTACTCGGAGGCCCTCGCGCAGTATTTT. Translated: CASSYSEALAQYF.

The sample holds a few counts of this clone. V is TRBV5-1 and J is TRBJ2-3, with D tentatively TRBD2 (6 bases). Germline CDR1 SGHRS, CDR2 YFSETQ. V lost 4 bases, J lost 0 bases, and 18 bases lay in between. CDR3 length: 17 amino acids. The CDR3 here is CASSPRNRGTSTDTQYF. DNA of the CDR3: TGCGCCAGCAGCCCCCGGAACCGGGGGACCAGCACAGATACGCAGTATTTT. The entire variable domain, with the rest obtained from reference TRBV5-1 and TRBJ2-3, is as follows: KAGVTQTPRYLIKTRGQQVTLSCSPISGHRSVSWYQQTPGQGLQFLFEYFSETQRNKGNFPGRFSGRQFSNSRSEMNVSTLELGDSALYLCASSPRNRGTSTDTQYFGPGTRLTVL.

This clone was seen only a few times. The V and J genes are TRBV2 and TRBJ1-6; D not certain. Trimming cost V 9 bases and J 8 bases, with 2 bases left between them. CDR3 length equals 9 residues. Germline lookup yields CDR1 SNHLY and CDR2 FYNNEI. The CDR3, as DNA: TGTGCCAGTTATTCACCCCTCCACTTT. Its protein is CASYSPLHF.

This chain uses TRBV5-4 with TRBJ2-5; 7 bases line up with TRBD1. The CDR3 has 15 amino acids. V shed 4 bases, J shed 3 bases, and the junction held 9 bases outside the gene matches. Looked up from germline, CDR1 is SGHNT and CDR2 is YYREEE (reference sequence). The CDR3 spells CASSDPGTAKETQYF. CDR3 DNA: TGTGCCAGCAGCGATCCCGGGACAGCTAAAGAGACCCAGTACTTC.

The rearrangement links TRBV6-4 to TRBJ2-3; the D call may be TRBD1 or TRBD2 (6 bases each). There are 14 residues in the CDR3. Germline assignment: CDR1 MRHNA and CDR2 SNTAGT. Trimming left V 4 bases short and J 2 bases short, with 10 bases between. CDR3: CASSGGGSTDTQYF. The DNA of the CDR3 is TGTGCCAGCAGTGGAGGGGGGTCCACAGATACGCAGTATTTT.

This CDR3 is CASSYEGGALRGYTF. For the CDR3, the DNA is TGTGCCAGCAGTTATGAGGGAGGGGCCCTACGTGGCTACACCTTC. This chain links TRBV28 with TRBJ1-2; maybe TRBD1 (5 bases). Looked up from germline, CDR1 is MDHEN and CDR2 is SYDVKM. The V end was cut by 4 bases, the J end by 7 bases, with 19 bases between. This CDR3 has 15 residues.

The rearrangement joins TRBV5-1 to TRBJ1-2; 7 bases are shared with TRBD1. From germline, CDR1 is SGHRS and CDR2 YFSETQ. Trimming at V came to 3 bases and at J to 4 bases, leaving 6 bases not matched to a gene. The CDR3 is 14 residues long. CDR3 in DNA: TGCGCCAGCAGCTCCGACAGGGCTGCCTATGGCTACACCTTC. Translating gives CASSSDRAAYGYTF.

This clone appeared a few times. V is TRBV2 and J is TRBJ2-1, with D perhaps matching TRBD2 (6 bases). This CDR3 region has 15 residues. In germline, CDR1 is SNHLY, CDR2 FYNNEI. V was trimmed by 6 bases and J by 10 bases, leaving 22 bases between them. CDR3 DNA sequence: TGTGCCAGCAGGGGCGGGACTGGGGATCGGTTGGAGCAGTTCTTC. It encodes CASRGGTGDRLEQFF.

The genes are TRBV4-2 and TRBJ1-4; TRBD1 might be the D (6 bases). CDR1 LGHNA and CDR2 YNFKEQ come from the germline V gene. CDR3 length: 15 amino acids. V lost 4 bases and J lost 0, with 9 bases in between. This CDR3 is CASSRDTTTNEKLFF. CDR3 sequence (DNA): TGTGCCAGCAGCCGGGACACTACAACTAATGAAAAACTGTTTTTT.

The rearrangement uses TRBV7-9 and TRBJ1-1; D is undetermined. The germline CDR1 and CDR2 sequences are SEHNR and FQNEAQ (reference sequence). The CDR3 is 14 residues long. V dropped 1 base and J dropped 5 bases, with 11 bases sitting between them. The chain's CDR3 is CASSLGAGTTEAFF. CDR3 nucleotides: TGTGCCAGCAGCTTAGGGGCAGGAACTACTGAAGCTTTCTTT.

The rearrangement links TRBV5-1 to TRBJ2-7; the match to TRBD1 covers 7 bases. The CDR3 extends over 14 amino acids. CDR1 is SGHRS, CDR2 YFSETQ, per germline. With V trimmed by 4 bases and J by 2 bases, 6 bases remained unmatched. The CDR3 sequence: CASSPGTVAYEQYF. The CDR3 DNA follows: TGCGCCAGCAGCCCCGGGACAGTTGCCTACGAGCAGTACTTC.

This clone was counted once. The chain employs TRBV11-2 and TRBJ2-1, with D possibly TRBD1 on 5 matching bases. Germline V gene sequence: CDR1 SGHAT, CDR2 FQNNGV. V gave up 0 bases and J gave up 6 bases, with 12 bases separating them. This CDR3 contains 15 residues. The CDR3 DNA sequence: TGTGCCAGCAGCTTAGACTCCGGCCAGGGCAATGAGCAGTTCTTC. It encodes CASSLDSGQGNEQFF.

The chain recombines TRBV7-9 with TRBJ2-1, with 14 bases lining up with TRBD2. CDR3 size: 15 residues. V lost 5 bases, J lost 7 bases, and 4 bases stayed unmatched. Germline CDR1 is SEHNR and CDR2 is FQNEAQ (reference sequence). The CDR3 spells CASSPGLAGANEQFF. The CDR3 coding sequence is TGTGCCAGCAGCCCGGGACTAGCGGGGGCAAATGAGCAGTTCTTC.

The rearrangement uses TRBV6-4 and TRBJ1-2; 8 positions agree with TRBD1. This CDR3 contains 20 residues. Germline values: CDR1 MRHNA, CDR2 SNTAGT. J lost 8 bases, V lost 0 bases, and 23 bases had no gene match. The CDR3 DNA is TGTGCCAGCAGTGACTCGGACAGGGTGTTGGGAGCGTCTCGGGTGCGAGGCTACACCTTC. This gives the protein CASSDSDRVLGASRVRGYTF.

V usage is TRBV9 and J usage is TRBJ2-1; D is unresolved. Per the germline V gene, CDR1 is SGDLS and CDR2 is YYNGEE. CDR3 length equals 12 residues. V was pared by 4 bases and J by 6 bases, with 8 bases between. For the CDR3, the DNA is TGTGCCAGCAGCTCCCGATCCAATGAGCAGTTCTTC. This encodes CASSSRSNEQFF.

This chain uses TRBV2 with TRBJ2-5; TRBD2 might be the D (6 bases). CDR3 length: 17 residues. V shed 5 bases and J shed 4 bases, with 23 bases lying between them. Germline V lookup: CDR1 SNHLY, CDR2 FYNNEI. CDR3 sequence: CASSLTRDSKGRETQYF. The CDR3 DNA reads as TGTGCCAGCAGTCTGACCCGGGACTCAAAGGGCCGAGAGACCCAGTACTTC. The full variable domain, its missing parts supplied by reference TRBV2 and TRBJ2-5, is EPEVTQTPSHQVTQMGQEVILRCVPISNHLYFYWYRQILGQKVEFLVSFYNNEISEKSEIFDDQFSVERPDGSNFTLKIRSTKLEDSAMYFCASSLTRDSKGRETQYFGPGTRLLVL.

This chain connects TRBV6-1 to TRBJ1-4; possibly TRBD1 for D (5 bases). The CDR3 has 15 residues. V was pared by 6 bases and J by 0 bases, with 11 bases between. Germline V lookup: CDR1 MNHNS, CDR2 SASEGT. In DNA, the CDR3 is TGTGCCAGCAGGCCGGAGGGGTCAACTAATGAAAAACTGTTTTTT. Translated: CASRPEGSTNEKLFF.

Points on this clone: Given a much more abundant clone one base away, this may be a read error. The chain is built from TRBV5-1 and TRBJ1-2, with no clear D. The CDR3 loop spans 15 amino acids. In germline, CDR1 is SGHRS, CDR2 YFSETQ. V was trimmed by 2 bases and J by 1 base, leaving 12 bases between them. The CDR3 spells CASSLYLHGNYGYTF. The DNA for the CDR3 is TGCGCCAGCAGCTTATACCTGCACGGTAACTATGGCTACACCTTC. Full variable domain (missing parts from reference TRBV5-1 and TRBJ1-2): KAGVTQTPRYLIKTRGQQVTLSCSPISGHRSVSWYQQTPGQGLQFLFEYFSETQRNKGNFPGRFSGRQFSNSRSEMNVSTLELGDSALYLCASSLYLHGNYGYTFGSGTRLTVV.

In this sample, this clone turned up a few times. CDR3 amino acids: CASEGTGNTIYF. In DNA form, the CDR3 reads TGTGCCAGCGAGGGAACTGGAAACACCATATATTTT. The genes are TRBV7-8 and TRBJ1-3, with D hard to call. The CDR3 length is 12 residues. The V and J ends lost 8 bases and 2 bases respectively, with 7 bases between them. Germline CDR1 and CDR2: SGHVS and FQNEAQ.

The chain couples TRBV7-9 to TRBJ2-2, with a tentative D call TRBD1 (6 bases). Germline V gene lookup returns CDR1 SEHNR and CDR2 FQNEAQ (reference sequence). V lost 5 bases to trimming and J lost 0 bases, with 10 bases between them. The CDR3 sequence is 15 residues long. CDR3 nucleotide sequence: TGTGCCAGCAGCCCCCGGACAGCGAACACCGGGGAGCTGTTTTTT. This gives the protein CASSPRTANTGELFF.

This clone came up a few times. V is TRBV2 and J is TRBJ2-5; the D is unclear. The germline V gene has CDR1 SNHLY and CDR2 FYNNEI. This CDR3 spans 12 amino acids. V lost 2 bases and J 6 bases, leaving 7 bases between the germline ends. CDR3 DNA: TGTGCCAGCAGTGAACGGGTTCAGACCCAGTACTTC. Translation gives CASSERVQTQYF.

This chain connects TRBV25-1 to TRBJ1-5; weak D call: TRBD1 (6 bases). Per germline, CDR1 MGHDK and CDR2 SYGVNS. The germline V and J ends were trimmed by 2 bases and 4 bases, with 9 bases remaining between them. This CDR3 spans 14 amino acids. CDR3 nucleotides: TGTGCCAGCAGTGAACAGGGGCCTAATCAGCCCCAGCATTTT. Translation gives CASSEQGPNQPQHF. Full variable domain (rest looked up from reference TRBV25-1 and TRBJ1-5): EADIYQTPRYLVIGTGKKITLECSQTMGHDKMYWYQQDPGMELHLIHYSYGVNSTEKGDLSSESTVSRIRTEHFPLTLESARPSHTSQYLCASSEQGPNQPQHFGDGTRLSIL.

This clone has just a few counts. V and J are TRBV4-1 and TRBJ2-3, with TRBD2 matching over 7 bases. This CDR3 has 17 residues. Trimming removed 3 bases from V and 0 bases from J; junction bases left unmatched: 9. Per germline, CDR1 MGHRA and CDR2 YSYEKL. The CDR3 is CASSQGGAVPSTDTQYF. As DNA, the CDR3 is TGCGCCAGCAGCCAGGGAGGGGCGGTCCCTAGCACAGATACGCAGTATTTT.

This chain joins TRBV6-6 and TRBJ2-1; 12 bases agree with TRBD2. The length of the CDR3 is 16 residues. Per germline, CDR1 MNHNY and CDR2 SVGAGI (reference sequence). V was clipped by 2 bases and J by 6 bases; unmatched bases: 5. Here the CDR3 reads CASSYPLAGGPNEQFF. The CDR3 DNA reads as TGTGCCAGCAGTTACCCTCTAGCGGGGGGGCCCAATGAGCAGTTCTTC.

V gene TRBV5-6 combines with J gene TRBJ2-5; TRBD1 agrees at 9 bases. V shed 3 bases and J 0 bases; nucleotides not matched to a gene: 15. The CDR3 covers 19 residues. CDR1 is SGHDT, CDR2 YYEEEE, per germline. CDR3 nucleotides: TGTGCCAGCAGCTCCATAAGACCCCGGGACAGGGCGTACCAAGAGACCCAGTACTTC. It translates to CASSSIRPRDRAYQETQYF.

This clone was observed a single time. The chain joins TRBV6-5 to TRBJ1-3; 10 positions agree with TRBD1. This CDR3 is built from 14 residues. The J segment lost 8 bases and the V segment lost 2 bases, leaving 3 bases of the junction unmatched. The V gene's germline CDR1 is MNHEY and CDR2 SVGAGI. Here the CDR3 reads CASSYTGQGDTIYF. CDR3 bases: TGTGCCAGCAGTTACACCGGACAGGGGGACACCATATATTTT.

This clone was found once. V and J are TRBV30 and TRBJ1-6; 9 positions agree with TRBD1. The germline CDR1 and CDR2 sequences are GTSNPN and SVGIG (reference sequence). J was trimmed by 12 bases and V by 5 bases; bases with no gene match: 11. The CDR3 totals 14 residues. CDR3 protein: CAWDRDRGARPLHF. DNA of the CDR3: TGTGCCTGGGACCGAGACAGGGGGGCTCGACCCCTCCACTTT.